This TCR beta chain was captured in a study of T cell repertoires in cytomegalovirus infection. Overall study: Public TCR beta signature analysis indicated the presence of both CMV infection and matching HLA type.

Notes on this clonotype: Antigen: not known.

TCRdb analysed the reads with MiXCR anew, one entry per CDR3 protein. The sample includes about 570,000 distinct CDR3 sequences, around 40% seen only once; the top ten take more than 40%. Germline CDR1 is WNHNN and CDR2 is SYGVQD (reference sequence). Trimming took 6 bases from V and 6 from J, leaving 14 bases between them. This CDR3 has 13 amino acids. The clonotype comes from a human donor in good health (CMV status not recorded). Some clones in this sample may be carry-over from other donors' samples. The sample consisted of cultured PBMCs, taken from culture after CMV antigen stimulation. The gene calls are TRBV10-1 and TRBJ1-2; possible D gene TRBD1, 5 bases. CDR3: CASSGWDADGYTF. The DNA of the CDR3 is TGCGCCAGCAGCGGGTGGGACGCAGATGGCTACACCTTC.